This TCR beta chain was profiled in a study of STAT5B mutations in CD4+ large granular lymphocyte leukemia. In the study's own analysis: The detection floor for productive clonotype frequency was 2.59 x 10-5. Clones were read by immunoSEQ multiplex PCR, and TCRdb kept only the in-frame ones, dropping some. The D gene and trimming were derived from the DNA, and the V and J assignments and clone size from that table. The sample has around 50,000 clones, about 86% seen once. Healthy controls were blood donor buffy coats. V lost 6 bases to trimming and J lost 5 bases; unmatched junction nucleotides: 9. The CDR3 loop spans 13 amino acids. Germline V CDR1 and CDR2: SQVTM, ANQGSEA.

V usage is TRBV29-1 and J usage is TRBJ1-1, with 7 bases aligning to TRBD1. This receptor was obtained from a human donor in good health. The sample taken for sequencing was CD4+ T cells from blood buffy coats. The CDR3 sequence: CSVQGGVLTEAFF. The CDR3 bases are TGCAGCGTCCAGGGGGGGGTACTGACTGAAGCTTTCTTT.